The 2 T cell receptor beta chains below all came from one sample that was sequenced in a study of identical twins. TCRdb fed the 5' RACE reads into MiXCR, producing one record per CDR3 protein. Here the sample spans some 1,600,000 distinct CDR3 sequences, about 32% being singletons. Sequences were obtained from cord blood. These receptors were taken from a newborn girl in good health.

This clonotype has ten or more counts. The J gene is TRBJ2-1, the V gene TRBV20-1; no definite D call. The germline V and J ends were trimmed by 3 bases and 6 bases, with 3 bases remaining between them. CDR3 length equals 10 residues. Germline V gene sequence: CDR1 DFQATT, CDR2 SNEGSKA (reference sequence). CDR3 nucleotides: TGCAGTGCTAGTTTCAATGAGCAGTTCTTC. As protein: CSASFNEQFF.

Worth noting for this clonotype: Compared with germline, one end of the junction differs, possibly owing to a read error. The chain couples TRBV12-3 or TRBV12-4 to TRBJ2-7, with TRBD1 as a possible D gene (6 bases). The CDR3 runs to 13 residues. CDR3 bases: TGTGCCGGCAGCTCAGGGGACGGCTACGAGCAGTACTTC. Its protein is CAGSSGDGYEQYF.